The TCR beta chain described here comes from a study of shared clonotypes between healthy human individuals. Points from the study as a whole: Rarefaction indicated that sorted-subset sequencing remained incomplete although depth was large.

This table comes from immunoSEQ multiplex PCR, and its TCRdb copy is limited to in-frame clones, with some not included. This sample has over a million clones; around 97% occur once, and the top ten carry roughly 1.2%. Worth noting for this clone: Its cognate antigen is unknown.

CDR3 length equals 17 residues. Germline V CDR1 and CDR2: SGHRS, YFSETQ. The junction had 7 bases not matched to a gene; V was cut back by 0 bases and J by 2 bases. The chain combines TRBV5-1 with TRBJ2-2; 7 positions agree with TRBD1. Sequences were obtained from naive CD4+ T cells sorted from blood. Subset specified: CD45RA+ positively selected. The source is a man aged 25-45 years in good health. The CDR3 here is CASSLGPGQINTGELFF. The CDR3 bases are TGCGCCAGCAGCTTGGGTCCGGGACAGATCAACACCGGGGAGCTGTTTTTT.